The 32 T cell receptor beta chains listed next were all sequenced from one sample in a study of molecular identifiers for immune sequencing clone quantification. A single record per CDR3 protein comes from TCRdb applying MiXCR to the PCR reads. Of about 320,000 distinct CDR3 sequences listed, 24% were seen once; the top ten hold 0.74%. Sequenced: naive CD8+ T cells from blood, with Jurkat cell RNA spiked in. Subset denoted: FACS-sorted CD8+CD4-CCR7+CD45RA+ naive T cells. These receptors were taken from a human donor in good health. Some libraries in this study had Jurkat cell RNA spiked in.

Ten or more counts support this clonotype. The chain recombines TRBV7-9 with TRBJ2-4; D is perhaps TRBD2 (6 bases). The V gene's germline CDR1 is SEHNR and CDR2 FQNEAQ (reference sequence). Trimming pared 4 bases from V and 4 bases from J, leaving 14 bases between. The length of the CDR3 is 15 residues. The CDR3 loop reads CASSSIASEKNIQYF. The CDR3 DNA reads as TGTGCCAGCAGCTCGATTGCTAGCGAAAAAAACATTCAGTACTTC.

This clonotype was seen a handful of times. This chain connects TRBV18 to TRBJ2-7, with 7 bases identical to TRBD1. This CDR3 comprises 15 residues. V lost 3 bases, J lost 0 bases, and 5 bases stayed unmatched. Per the germline V gene, CDR1 is KGHSH and CDR2 is LQKENI. CDR3 sequence: CASSPTRDSSYEQYF. The CDR3 DNA reads as TGTGCCAGCTCACCCACCCGGGACAGCTCCTACGAGCAGTACTTC.

This clonotype came up many times. The V gene is TRBV5-1, the J gene TRBJ2-5, with TRBD1 matching 8 bases. The CDR3 extends over 16 amino acids. J gave up 4 bases and V 2 bases, and 10 bases lay outside the gene matches. CDR1 is SGHRS, CDR2 YFSETQ, per germline. Here the CDR3 reads CASSFGQGEPGETQYF. CDR3 sequence (DNA): TGCGCCAGCAGCTTTGGACAGGGTGAACCCGGAGAGACCCAGTACTTC.

This clonotype was seen once. A clone one base away is much larger, so this may be a read error. The CDR3 spells CGARVGGYDPSNQPQHF. The CDR3 DNA reads as TGCGGTGCTAGAGTCGGAGGCTATGATCCTAGCAATCAGCCCCAGCATTTT. V is TRBV20-1 and J is TRBJ1-5; D is uncertain. The germline CDR1 and CDR2 sequences are DFQATT and SNEGSKA (reference sequence). The CDR3 is made up of 17 amino acids.

This clonotype has more than one count but fewer than ten. The rearrangement links TRBV27 to TRBJ1-5, with a possible D match to TRBD1 (5 bases). CDR3 size: 14 residues. The V end lost 6 bases, the J end lost 2 bases, and 11 bases lay between the germline ends. Germline CDR1 and CDR2: MNHEY and SMNVEV (reference sequence). CDR3 loop: CASRIGGGNQPQHF. CDR3 DNA sequence: TGTGCCAGCAGGATAGGAGGGGGCAATCAGCCCCAGCATTTT.

This chain joins TRBV4-3 and TRBJ2-1, with 9 positions matching TRBD2. The CDR3 is 17 amino acids. CDR1 is LGHNA, CDR2 YSLEER, per germline. V lost 4 bases, J lost 6 bases, and 13 bases stayed unmatched. Here the CDR3 reads CASSLRLGGRVGNEQFF. The CDR3 DNA reads TGCGCCAGCAGCCTCCGCTTGGGCGGGAGGGTCGGCAATGAGCAGTTCTTC.

This clonotype was counted many times. This chain links TRBV7-9 with TRBJ2-7, with D perhaps matching TRBD2 (7 bases). V was trimmed by 5 bases and J by 8 bases, leaving 22 bases between them. Germline V lookup: CDR1 SEHNR, CDR2 FQNEAQ (reference sequence). CDR3 length: 15 residues. Here the CDR3 DNA reads TGTGCCAGCAGCCCACAAGGGGCGGGGGCGCCACAGCAGTACTTC. The encoded protein is CASSPQGAGAPQQYF. Filled out from reference TRBV7-9 and TRBJ2-7, the complete variable domain reads DTGVSQNPRHKITKRGQNVTFRCDPISEHNRLYWYRQTLGQGPEFLTYFQNEAQLEKSRLLSDRFSAERPKGSFSTLEIQRTEQGDSAMYLCASSPQGAGAPQQYFGPGTRLTVT.

To note about this clonotype: One end of the junction is discordant with germline, which a read error may explain. The chain has TRBV30 and TRBJ2-6; TRBD1 aligns across 9 bases. This CDR3 is 17 amino acids long. Looked up from germline, CDR1 is GTSNPN and CDR2 is SVGIG (reference sequence). Here the CDR3 DNA reads TGTGCCTGGAGTGTATACAGGGGGCCTTCTGGGGCCGACGTCCTGACTTTC. It encodes CAWSVYRGPSGADVLTF.

This clonotype is a singleton in its sample. This sequence joins TRBV6-5 and TRBJ2-7, with 11 bases lining up with TRBD2. The CDR3 has 15 amino acids. J was trimmed by 3 bases and V by 4 bases; bases with no gene match: 5. Germline V gives CDR1 MNHEY, CDR2 SVGAGI. The chain's CDR3 is CASSSGTSGYYEQYF. The CDR3 nucleotides read TGTGCCAGCAGTTCTGGGACTAGCGGATACTACGAGCAGTACTTC.

This clonotype was seen only a few times. CDR3 nucleotide sequence: TGTGCCAGCAGCCCAACTGAGCGGGGGGACGGAGATACGCAGTATTTT. Amino acids: CASSPTERGDGDTQYF. This rearrangement joins TRBV3-1 to TRBJ2-3; 9 bases are shared with TRBD2. Germline CDR1 is LGHDT and CDR2 is YNNKEL (reference sequence). The CDR3 runs 16 residues. V gave up 4 bases and J gave up 5 bases; unmatched junction bases: 10.

This clonotype was picked up a small number of times. This chain connects TRBV2 to TRBJ2-3, with 11 bases lining up with TRBD2. V lost 10 bases to trimming and J lost 1 base; unmatched junction nucleotides: 4. The length of the CDR3 is 14 residues. CDR1 is SNHLY and CDR2 is FYNNEI in the germline V gene. CDR3 protein: CANWGLAGTDTQYF. Written as DNA, the CDR3 is TGTGCCAACTGGGGACTAGCGGGCACAGATACGCAGTATTTT.

This clonotype was picked up many times. The chain recombines TRBV6-5 with TRBJ2-1; 7 nucleotides match TRBD2. Germline V gives CDR1 MNHEY, CDR2 SVGAGI. Unmatched junction bases numbered 6, after V lost 0 bases and J lost 10 bases. The CDR3 consists of 14 residues. CDR3 in DNA: TGTGCCAGCAGTTACTCGATCGCGGGGGAGGAGCAGTTCTTC. Translating it yields CASSYSIAGEEQFF.

To note about this clonotype: It may be a read error: a sequence one base away is much more abundant. The chain combines TRBV6-5 with TRBJ2-5; TRBD1 matches 10 bases. The germline gives CDR1 MNHEY, CDR2 SVGAGI. There are 15 residues in the CDR3. The CDR3 sequence is CASGYSTGGEETQYF. The CDR3 DNA sequence: TGTGCCAGCGGTTACTCGACAGGGGGCGAAGAGACCCAGTACTTC.

This clonotype was counted a few times. The V gene is TRBV11-1, the J gene TRBJ2-7; TRBD2 agrees at 8 bases. The CDR3 is 15 residues long. V trimming: 4 bases; J trimming: 0 bases; junction bases outside the gene matches: 5. CDR1 is SGHAT, CDR2 FQDESV, per germline (reference sequence). This CDR3 is CASSSRTSGSYEQYF. The DNA of the CDR3 is TGTGCCAGCAGCTCCCGTACTAGCGGCTCCTACGAGCAGTACTTC.

To note about this clonotype: This is likely a read error, given that the CDR3 carries no conserved phenylalanine or tryptophan at its end. The V and J genes are TRBV11-2 and TRBJ2-1; D gene ambiguous. Germline assignment: CDR1 SGHAT and CDR2 FQNNGV. The V and J ends lost 5 bases and 3 bases respectively, with 14 bases between them. This CDR3 spans 15 amino acids. The chain's CDR3 is CASSMTRRSYNEQFL. The CDR3 DNA sequence: TGTGCCAGCAGCATGACGCGAAGGAGCTACAATGAGCAGTTCCTC.

The table lists this clonotype with many counts. The CDR3 spells CSARLAGSHEQFF. The CDR3 region has the DNA TGCAGTGCTAGGCTTGCAGGGTCCCATGAGCAGTTCTTC. The chain is built from TRBV20-1 and TRBJ2-1; weak D call: TRBD1 (5 bases). This CDR3 has 13 residues. CDR1 DFQATT and CDR2 SNEGSKA come from the germline V gene (reference sequence). The germline V and J ends were trimmed by 3 bases and 8 bases, with 14 bases remaining between them.

This clonotype has ten or more counts. The chain links TRBV29-1 to TRBJ1-3; D not resolved. V dropped 4 bases and J dropped 7 bases, with 14 bases sitting between them. This CDR3 comprises 13 residues. The germline gives CDR1 SQVTM, CDR2 ANQGSEA. The CDR3 coding sequence is TGCAGCGTTGTCGGGCAGGTTATGAACACCATATATTTT. Translation: CSVVGQVMNTIYF.

This clonotype showed up just a few times. A much larger clone lies one base from this, so it may be a read error. The chain employs TRBV7-8 and TRBJ1-4; D is uncertain. The CDR3 consists of 14 residues. Per germline, CDR1 SGHVS and CDR2 FQNEAQ. CDR3 DNA: TGTGCCGGCAGCTTTGGGGCAACTAATGAAAAACTGTTTTTT. Protein sequence: CAGSFGATNEKLFF.

This clonotype was seen a few times. V is TRBV6-2 or TRBV6-3 and J is TRBJ1-1; D gene uncertain. The CDR3 loop spans 14 amino acids. Trimming took 5 bases from V and 11 from J, leaving 21 bases between them. Germline CDR1 reads MNHEY; CDR2 reads SVGEGT. DNA for the CDR3: TGTGCCAGCAGTAATTTAAGTTTCAGCAGACGCGCTTTCTTT. Translated, it gives CASSNLSFSRRAFF.

This clonotype was counted a few times. The V gene is TRBV11-2, the J gene TRBJ2-3; D ambiguous. Between the trimmed V and J ends, which lost 5 bases and 2 bases, there was a span of 17 bases. This CDR3 has 16 residues. Germline values: CDR1 SGHAT, CDR2 FQNNGV. The CDR3 is CASSPGRVVFTDTQYF. For the CDR3, the DNA is TGTGCCAGCAGCCCCGGTAGGGTGGTCTTCACAGATACGCAGTATTTT.

This chain joins TRBV20-1 and TRBJ2-3; TRBD2 matches 9 bases. This CDR3 is built from 15 residues. V trimming: 3 bases; J trimming: 0 bases; junction bases outside the gene matches: 4. The germline CDR1 and CDR2 sequences are DFQATT and SNEGSKA (reference sequence). The CDR3 region is CSASDLAGSTDTQYF. The CDR3 DNA reads as TGCAGTGCTAGTGATCTAGCGGGAAGCACAGATACGCAGTATTTT.

This clonotype was seen at least ten times. This sequence joins TRBV6-2 or TRBV6-3 and TRBJ2-3; a weak D match, TRBD2 (5 bases). This CDR3 has 16 residues. The V and J ends lost 2 bases and 2 bases respectively, with 14 bases between them. Germline V gene lookup returns CDR1 MNHEY and CDR2 SVGEGT. DNA of the CDR3: TGTGCCAGCAGTTACCTCCGGCTAGCCACCACAGATACGCAGTATTTT. This sequence encodes CASSYLRLATTDTQYF.

This clonotype was found many times. The chain uses TRBV7-6 and TRBJ2-1; 7 bases map to TRBD2. Germline values: CDR1 SGHVS, CDR2 FNYEAQ. V lost 1 base and J lost 5; bases outside the gene matches: 8. This CDR3 region has 16 residues. CDR3 sequence (DNA): TGTGCCAGCAGCTTAGTTTGGCGGGGGACGGACAATGAGCAGTTCTTC. As protein: CASSLVWRGTDNEQFF.

In this sample, this clonotype turned up many times. The rearrangement joins TRBV29-1 to TRBJ2-3; D might be TRBD2 (6 bases). The CDR3 runs 16 residues. V was clipped by 4 bases and J by 0 bases, with 17 bases between them. Looked up from germline, CDR1 is SQVTM and CDR2 is ANQGSEA. The DNA for the CDR3 is TGCAGCGTTGCCCTAGCGAGCGGCTCTAGCACAGATACGCAGTATTTT. Translation gives CSVALASGSSTDTQYF.

This clonotype was seen a handful of times. The V and J genes are TRBV6-1 and TRBJ2-3, with D possibly being TRBD1 or TRBD2 (5 bases each). Trimming pared 3 bases from V and 2 bases from J, leaving 12 bases between. This CDR3 region has 15 residues. Germline values: CDR1 MNHNS, CDR2 SASEGT. The CDR3: CASSEPSGHTDTQYF. CDR3 bases: TGTGCCAGCAGTGAGCCCAGCGGACACACAGATACGCAGTATTTT.

This clonotype was observed many times. The rearrangement uses TRBV6-5 and TRBJ1-5, with unresolved D. The germline V gene has CDR1 MNHEY and CDR2 SVGAGI. CDR3 size: 14 residues. V was clipped by 6 bases and J by 1 base, with 10 bases between them. DNA for the CDR3: TGTGCCAGCAGCTCCAACTGGAGCAATCAGCCCCAGCATTTT. It yields the protein CASSSNWSNQPQHF.

This clonotype was counted between two and nine times. The V and J genes are TRBV4-3 and TRBJ2-1; 9 bases map to TRBD1. V was clipped by 4 bases and J by 5 bases; unmatched bases: 3. This CDR3 region has 14 residues. Germline CDR1 LGHNA, CDR2 YSLEER. The CDR3 sequence: CASSPGQGHNEQFF. The CDR3 nucleotides read TGCGCCAGCAGCCCAGGACAGGGGCACAATGAGCAGTTCTTC.

As to this clonotype: Being one base from a much bigger clone, this may be a read error. The chain carries TRBV5-1 and TRBJ2-5; D ambiguous. The V gene's germline CDR1 is SGHRS and CDR2 YFSETQ. This CDR3 spans 13 amino acids. V lost 4 bases, J lost 5 bases, and 12 bases lay in between. The CDR3 sequence is CASSPERTETQYF. CDR3 nucleotide sequence: TGCGCCAGCAGCCCAGAGAGGACGGAGACCCAGTACTTC.

There are many counts of this clonotype. The rearrangement links TRBV13 to TRBJ2-7; D tentatively reads TRBD1 or TRBD2 (5 bases each). The V gene's germline CDR1 is PRHDT and CDR2 FYEKMQ (reference sequence). The CDR3 has 11 residues. Trimming removed 5 bases at V and 9 bases at J, with 11 bases between. CDR3 region: CASSAEGRQYF. CDR3 nucleotide sequence: TGTGCCAGCAGCGCCGAGGGGCGGCAGTACTTC.

In regard to this clonotype: This may arise from a read error, as a much more abundant clone is one base away. V gene TRBV5-1 combines with J gene TRBJ2-7; D is ambiguous. The ends were cut back, 4 bases at V and 2 bases at J, with 13 bases in the middle. CDR1 is SGHRS and CDR2 is YFSETQ in the germline V gene. The CDR3 sequence is 14 residues long. The CDR3 region is CASSTARPTYEQYF. CDR3 DNA sequence: TGCGCCAGCAGCACGGCGAGACCGACCTACGAGCAGTACTTC.

This clonotype was seen more than once but under ten times. This rearrangement joins TRBV2 to TRBJ1-5; 7 bases are shared with TRBD1. J lost 0 bases, V lost 3 bases, and 8 bases had no gene match. The CDR3 runs to 17 residues. Per germline, CDR1 SNHLY and CDR2 FYNNEI. The CDR3 protein is CASSDEGTEISNQPQHF. In DNA, the CDR3 is TGTGCCAGCAGTGATGAAGGGACAGAGATTAGCAATCAGCCCCAGCATTTT.

As for this clonotype: A single base separates this from a much larger clone, so it may be a read error. The V and J genes are TRBV30 and TRBJ2-3, with D possibly matching TRBD1 (6 bases). The CDR3 length is 12 residues. V gave up 6 bases and J gave up 5 bases, with 12 bases separating them. CDR1 is GTSNPN, CDR2 SVGIG, per germline (reference sequence). For the CDR3, the DNA is TGTGCCTGCGCTCAGGGGATAGATACGCAGTATTTT. It codes for CACAQGIDTQYF.